The 9 T cell receptor beta chains below come from one sample, sequenced in a study of T cell repertoires in cytomegalovirus infection. Each CDR3 protein is one row after TCRdb ran MiXCR on the reads. The sample has 290,000 or so distinct CDR3 sequences, about 9.2% seen once; the top ten hold around 2.5%. Sequencing was performed on PBMCs. The receptors originated from a human donor in good health (CMV status not recorded). Some clones in this sample may be carry-over from other donors' samples.

This clonotype was counted ten times or more. The V call is TRBV7-9, the J call TRBJ2-7; 8 nucleotides line up with TRBD1. J was trimmed by 2 bases and V by 3 bases; bases with no gene match: 6. Germline V gene data show CDR1 as SEHNR and CDR2 as FQNEAQ (reference sequence). CDR3 length equals 15 residues. The CDR3 DNA is TGTGCCAGCAGCTTTGGTAAGGACAGGGCCTACGAGCAGTACGTC. Translation gives CASSFGKDRAYEQYV.

This clonotype came up a few times. This sequence joins TRBV5-6 and TRBJ2-7, with 9 bases lining up with TRBD2. CDR1 and CDR2 (germline): SGHDT, YYEEEE. CDR3 length: 15 amino acids. V was pared by 0 bases and J by 3 bases, with 4 bases of the junction left unmatched. The DNA for the CDR3 is TGTGCCAGCAGCTTGGCTACTAGCGGGCACTACGAGCAGTACGTC. Translated, it gives CASSLATSGHYEQYV.

There are many counts of this clonotype. The V gene is TRBV2, the J gene TRBJ2-1; TRBD2 matches 10 bases. In germline, CDR1 is SNHLY, CDR2 FYNNEI. The CDR3 runs 14 residues. Trimming removed 9 bases from V and 2 bases from J; junction bases left unmatched: 4. The CDR3 loop is CARKSGGAYNEQFF. CDR3 in DNA: TGTGCCAGAAAGAGCGGGGGGGCCTACAATGAGCAGTTCTTC.

This clonotype has a count of ten or more. V gene TRBV6-2 or TRBV6-3 combines with J gene TRBJ1-1; D not resolved. This CDR3 region has 16 residues. Germline CDR1 and CDR2: MNHEY and SVGEGT. V shed 2 bases and J shed 0 bases, with 13 bases lying between them. CDR3 sequence (DNA): TGTGCCAGCAGTTACCGAAGACTGGATATGAACACTGAAGCTTTCTTT. This gives the protein CASSYRRLDMNTEAFF.

This clonotype was counted between two and nine times. The chain links TRBV12-3 or TRBV12-4 to TRBJ1-1; maybe TRBD1 (5 bases). Deletions cut 3 bases from V and 0 bases from J, with 8 bases between. The CDR3 spans 14 residues. In DNA form, the CDR3 reads TGTGCCAGCAGTTTCGGGGGGTTGAACACTGAAGCTTTCTTT. Amino acids: CASSFGGLNTEAFF.

This clonotype showed up just a few times. The rearrangement uses TRBV29-1 and TRBJ2-1; 7 bases align to TRBD2. Per germline, CDR1 SQVTM and CDR2 ANQGSEA. V trimming: 3 bases; J trimming: 3 bases; junction bases outside the gene matches: 8. The CDR3 totals 15 residues. Here the CDR3 reads CSVDLVGGGYNEQFF. CDR3 nucleotide sequence: TGCAGCGTTGATTTAGTTGGGGGGGGCTACAATGAGCAGTTCTTC.

The sample holds a few counts of this clonotype. CDR3 nucleotide sequence: TGTGCCAGCAGTCCGCGGGGGCTTCTCCAGCATTTT. As protein: CASSPRGLLQHF. This chain joins TRBV28 and TRBJ1-5, with a possible D match to TRBD1 (6 bases). V gave up 5 bases and J gave up 12 bases, with 14 bases separating them. Germline assignment: CDR1 MDHEN and CDR2 SYDVKM. The CDR3 is 12 residues long.

This clonotype was seen many times. This chain joins TRBV20-1 and TRBJ2-2; 13 positions match TRBD2. The V gene's germline CDR1 is DFQATT and CDR2 SNEGSKA (reference sequence). V was pared by 2 bases and J by 5 bases, with 8 bases of the junction left unmatched. This CDR3 region has 17 residues. The DNA of the CDR3 is TGCAGTGCTAGACAACCCAAGGGACTAGCGGGAACCGGGGAGCTGTTTTTT. This gives the protein CSARQPKGLAGTGELFF.

This clonotype came up many times. This chain uses TRBV28 with TRBJ2-1; 9 bases match TRBD2. This CDR3 comprises 16 residues. Per germline, CDR1 MDHEN and CDR2 SYDVKM. Trimming cost V 6 bases and J 4 bases; bases outside gene matches: 10. Here the CDR3 reads CASSLSGGRKYNEQFF. CDR3 in DNA: TGTGCCAGCAGCCTTAGCGGGGGAAGGAAATACAATGAGCAGTTCTTC.